These 24 T cell receptor beta chains originate from one sample sequenced in a study of cytomegalovirus exposure and HLA in healthy donors (dated by TCRdb to about 2017). The library was obtained by the immunoSEQ multiplex PCR assay. As stored in TCRdb, this immuneACCESS dataset retains in-frame rearrangements with V and J assigned. A fraction of the clones does not appear; measured against another copy, unresolved V genes explain less than half of the discrepancy, and the remainder lacks a known reason. The sample profile shows 130,000 to 150,000 clones; 85% to 90% of them were found once. The top ten constitute over 9% of the sample. The sequenced sample consisted of PBMCs. The receptors stem from a young woman in good health and CMV-seropositive.

The chain links TRBV7-9 to TRBJ1-1, with D unclear. The CDR3 has 15 residues. Germline V CDR1 and CDR2: SEHNR, FQNEAQ (reference sequence). Trimming stripped 2 bases from V and 0 bases from J, with 10 bases between. CDR3 amino acids: CASSLSLPMNTEAFF. CDR3 nucleotide sequence: TGTGCCAGCAGCTTAAGTCTGCCTATGAACACTGAAGCTTTCTTT.

The J gene is TRBJ2-5, the V gene TRBV4-1, with D perhaps TRBD2 (5 bases). The V gene's germline CDR1 is MGHRA and CDR2 YSYEKL. This CDR3 region has 13 residues. Trimming stripped 1 base from V and 9 bases from J, with 12 bases between. This CDR3 is CASSQGPPRAQYF. The CDR3, as DNA: TGCGCCAGCAGCCAAGGGCCTCCGAGGGCCCAGTACTTC.

This sequence joins TRBV30 and TRBJ2-7; D is perhaps TRBD1 (5 bases). The CDR3 has 11 residues. Germline CDR1 GTSNPN, CDR2 SVGIG (reference sequence). With 5 bases removed from V and 2 bases from J, the gap between germline ends came to 7 bases. The CDR3 sequence is CAWLGPYEQYF. Written as DNA, the CDR3 is TGTGCCTGGCTGGGGCCCTACGAGCAGTACTTC.

V usage is TRBV1 and J usage is TRBJ2-6; the table's D gene call, TRBD2, was not cross checked with the DNA. TRBV1 is a pseudogene. The CDR3 runs to 19 residues. CDR3 bases: TGCACCAGCAGCCAAGCGGGACTAGCGGGGGAACCTGGGGCCAACGTCCTGACTTTC. Translation: CTSSQAGLAGEPGANVLTF.

For the CDR3, the DNA is TGTGCCAGCAGGGACCATAGGCGGGGGGGCTTAGATACGCAGTATTTT. It translates to CASRDHRRGGLDTQYF. The rearrangement uses TRBV2 and TRBJ2-3, with 9 nucleotides matching TRBD2. The CDR3 runs to 16 residues. Germline CDR1 is SNHLY and CDR2 is FYNNEI. Trimming took 6 bases from V and 5 from J; bases not matched to a gene: 12.

The V call is TRBV4-1, the J call TRBJ1-6; 7 bases map to TRBD1. Germline CDR1 is MGHRA and CDR2 is YSYEKL. The V segment lost 0 bases and the J segment 7 bases; nucleotides outside the gene matches: 9. The CDR3 is 17 residues long. CDR3 residues: CASSQEIQGRSNSPLHF. DNA for the CDR3: TGCGCCAGCAGCCAAGAGATACAGGGGCGATCCAATTCACCCCTCCACTTT.

The chain has TRBV29-1 and TRBJ2-3; 13 bases align to TRBD2. Germline V lookup: CDR1 SQVTM, CDR2 ANQGSEA. This CDR3 is 15 amino acids long. V was clipped by 3 bases and J by 0 bases; unmatched bases: 0. The CDR3 loop is CSVETSGGSTDTQYF. The CDR3 DNA sequence: TGCAGCGTTGAGACTAGCGGGGGGAGCACAGATACGCAGTATTTT.

V and J are TRBV11-3 and TRBJ2-1; perhaps TRBD2 as D (5 bases). The germline V and J ends were trimmed by 5 bases and 5 bases, with 25 bases remaining between them. Looked up from germline, CDR1 is SGHNT and CDR2 is YENEEA. The CDR3 has 18 residues. This CDR3 reads CASSPEGISGSPNNEQFF. CDR3 nucleotides: TGTGCCAGCAGCCCCGAGGGAATAAGCGGCTCACCGAACAATGAGCAGTTCTTC.

The gene calls are TRBV5-1 and TRBJ2-5; a weak D match, TRBD2 (7 bases). V lost 0 bases to trimming and J lost 1 base, with 16 bases between them. The CDR3 totals 17 residues. In germline, CDR1 is SGHRS, CDR2 YFSETQ. CDR3 sequence: CASSLARGGRAQETQYF. CDR3 nucleotide sequence: TGCGCCAGCAGCTTGGCTAGGGGGGGCAGGGCCCAAGAGACCCAGTACTTC.

This chain links TRBV19 with TRBJ1-5; 8 positions match TRBD1. The ends lost 7 bases at V and 0 bases at J; junction bases unmatched: 14. This CDR3 contains 18 residues. Germline lookup yields CDR1 LNHDA and CDR2 SQIVND (reference sequence). This CDR3 reads CASNTGTGAYYSNQPQHF. CDR3 DNA: TGTGCCAGTAATACCGGGACAGGAGCTTATTATAGCAATCAGCCCCAGCATTTT.

The V call is TRBV28, the J call TRBJ1-4, with 10 bases matching TRBD1. The germline gives CDR1 MDHEN, CDR2 SYDVKM. CDR3 length equals 14 residues. The J segment lost 8 bases and the V segment lost 4 bases, leaving 4 bases of the junction unmatched. The CDR3 coding sequence is TGTGCCAGCAGTTACGGGGACAGGGGAGAAAAACTGTTTTTT. It encodes CASSYGDRGEKLFF.

The chain employs TRBV28 and TRBJ1-1; D gene unclear. V gave up 7 bases and J gave up 5 bases, with 17 bases separating them. The CDR3 extends over 14 amino acids. Germline values: CDR1 MDHEN, CDR2 SYDVKM. The CDR3 coding sequence is TGTGCCAGCAACCCTACCTCCGGGAAGACTGAAGCTTTCTTT. Translation gives CASNPTSGKTEAFF.

The count of this clone is one. The chain carries TRBV28 and TRBJ1-1; the match to TRBD1 covers 7 bases. The V and J ends lost 2 bases and 4 bases, in that order; junction bases with no gene match: 4. CDR3 length equals 14 residues. Germline-derived CDR1 and CDR2 are MDHEN and SYDVKM. The CDR3 region is CASSLRGHATEAFF. For the CDR3, the DNA is TGTGCCAGCAGTTTAAGGGGGCACGCCACTGAAGCTTTCTTT.

The J gene is TRBJ1-1, the V gene TRBV7-3; the match to TRBD1 covers 9 bases. Trimming removed 8 bases from V and 4 bases from J; junction bases left unmatched: 5. From germline, CDR1 is SGHTA and CDR2 FQGTGA. The CDR3 covers 13 residues. Here the CDR3 reads CASGTQGATEAFF. The DNA of the CDR3 is TGTGCCAGCGGCACACAGGGGGCCACTGAAGCTTTCTTT.

The chain carries TRBV9 and TRBJ1-1, with D perhaps TRBD1 (5 bases). Trimming cost V 4 bases and J 5 bases, with 6 bases left between them. In germline, CDR1 is SGDLS, CDR2 YYNGEE. CDR3 size: 11 residues. The CDR3 region is CASSRGTEAFF. In DNA, the CDR3 is TGTGCCAGCAGCCGGGGGACTGAAGCTTTCTTT.

The genes are TRBV25-1 and TRBJ1-1; 8 positions match TRBD1. J was trimmed by 9 bases and V by 3 bases; bases with no gene match: 12. The germline CDR1 and CDR2 sequences are MGHDK and SYGVNS. The CDR3 totals 15 residues. CDR3 region: CASSDDRGWAGKAFF. In nucleotides, the CDR3 is TGTGCCAGCAGTGACGACAGGGGTTGGGCTGGAAAAGCTTTCTTT.

The chain employs TRBV28 and TRBJ1-2, with 8 bases fitting TRBD1. J gave up 1 base and V 4 bases, and 5 bases lay outside the gene matches. Germline V lookup: CDR1 MDHEN, CDR2 SYDVKM. The CDR3 spans 15 residues. The CDR3, as DNA: TGTGCCAGCAGTTCCCCCGGACAGGGTAACTATGGCTACACCTTC. Amino acids: CASSSPGQGNYGYTF.

V gene TRBV6-1 combines with J gene TRBJ2-7; TRBD1 is a possible D gene (6 bases). Germline-derived CDR1 and CDR2 are MNHNS and SASEGT. The CDR3 contains 14 residues. Trimming took off 7 bases at V and 0 bases at J, with 13 bases between the two ends. The CDR3 protein is CASTSSDSSYEQYF. The CDR3 region has the DNA TGTGCCAGCACCTCATCGGACAGCTCCTACGAGCAGTACTTC.

The chain joins TRBV5-1 to TRBJ1-1; weak D call: TRBD1 (5 bases). Germline V gene lookup returns CDR1 SGHRS and CDR2 YFSETQ. Trimming shortened V by 5 bases and J by 1 base, and 9 bases separated the two germline ends. This CDR3 spans 13 amino acids. The CDR3: CASRLQENTEAFF. The CDR3 region has the DNA TGCGCCAGCAGGTTACAGGAGAACACTGAAGCTTTCTTT.

Here the CDR3 reads CASSDSKGADTQYF. DNA for the CDR3: TGTGCCAGCAGTGACTCGAAGGGGGCAGATACGCAGTATTTT. V and J are TRBV6-4 and TRBJ2-3, with D perhaps TRBD1 (6 bases). The germline V gene encodes CDR1 MRHNA and CDR2 SNTAGT. Trimming pared 0 bases from V and 4 bases from J, leaving 8 bases between. The CDR3 has 14 amino acids.

The rearrangement links TRBV6-5 to TRBJ2-7; D possibly corresponds to TRBD2 (6 bases). Trimming left V 4 bases short and J 5 bases short, with 15 bases between. The germline gives CDR1 MNHEY, CDR2 SVGAGI. The CDR3 runs to 14 residues. CDR3 in amino acids: CASSLSGVRNEQYF. CDR3 in DNA: TGTGCCAGCAGTTTGTCGGGGGTAAGGAACGAGCAGTACTTC.

The rearrangement uses TRBV4-1 and TRBJ1-2; D is undetermined. CDR3 size: 15 residues. The V gene's germline CDR1 is MGHRA and CDR2 YSYEKL. Trimming left V 2 bases short and J 3 bases short, with 13 bases between. As DNA, the CDR3 is TGCGCCAGCAGCCAATGGTCCGCAGTATACTATGGCTACACCTTC. Its protein is CASSQWSAVYYGYTF.

V is TRBV19 and J is TRBJ1-6; D unresolved. This CDR3 spans 13 amino acids. Trimming took off 6 bases at V and 5 bases at J, with 8 bases between the two ends. The germline CDR1 and CDR2 sequences are LNHDA and SQIVND (reference sequence). The CDR3 bases are TGTGCCAGTAGGGAGGGAAATAATTCACCCCTCCACTTT. Translation: CASREGNNSPLHF.

CDR3 coding DNA: TGTGCCAGCAGTTCCGTAGGGACTAGCGGGTCCGAGCAGTACTTC. Translated, it gives CASSSVGTSGSEQYF. This sequence joins TRBV27 and TRBJ2-7, with 12 bases that match TRBD2. The CDR3 sequence is 15 residues long. Looked up from germline, CDR1 is MNHEY and CDR2 is SMNVEV (reference sequence). The trim removed 4 bases at V and 6 bases at J, leaving 7 bases unmatched.